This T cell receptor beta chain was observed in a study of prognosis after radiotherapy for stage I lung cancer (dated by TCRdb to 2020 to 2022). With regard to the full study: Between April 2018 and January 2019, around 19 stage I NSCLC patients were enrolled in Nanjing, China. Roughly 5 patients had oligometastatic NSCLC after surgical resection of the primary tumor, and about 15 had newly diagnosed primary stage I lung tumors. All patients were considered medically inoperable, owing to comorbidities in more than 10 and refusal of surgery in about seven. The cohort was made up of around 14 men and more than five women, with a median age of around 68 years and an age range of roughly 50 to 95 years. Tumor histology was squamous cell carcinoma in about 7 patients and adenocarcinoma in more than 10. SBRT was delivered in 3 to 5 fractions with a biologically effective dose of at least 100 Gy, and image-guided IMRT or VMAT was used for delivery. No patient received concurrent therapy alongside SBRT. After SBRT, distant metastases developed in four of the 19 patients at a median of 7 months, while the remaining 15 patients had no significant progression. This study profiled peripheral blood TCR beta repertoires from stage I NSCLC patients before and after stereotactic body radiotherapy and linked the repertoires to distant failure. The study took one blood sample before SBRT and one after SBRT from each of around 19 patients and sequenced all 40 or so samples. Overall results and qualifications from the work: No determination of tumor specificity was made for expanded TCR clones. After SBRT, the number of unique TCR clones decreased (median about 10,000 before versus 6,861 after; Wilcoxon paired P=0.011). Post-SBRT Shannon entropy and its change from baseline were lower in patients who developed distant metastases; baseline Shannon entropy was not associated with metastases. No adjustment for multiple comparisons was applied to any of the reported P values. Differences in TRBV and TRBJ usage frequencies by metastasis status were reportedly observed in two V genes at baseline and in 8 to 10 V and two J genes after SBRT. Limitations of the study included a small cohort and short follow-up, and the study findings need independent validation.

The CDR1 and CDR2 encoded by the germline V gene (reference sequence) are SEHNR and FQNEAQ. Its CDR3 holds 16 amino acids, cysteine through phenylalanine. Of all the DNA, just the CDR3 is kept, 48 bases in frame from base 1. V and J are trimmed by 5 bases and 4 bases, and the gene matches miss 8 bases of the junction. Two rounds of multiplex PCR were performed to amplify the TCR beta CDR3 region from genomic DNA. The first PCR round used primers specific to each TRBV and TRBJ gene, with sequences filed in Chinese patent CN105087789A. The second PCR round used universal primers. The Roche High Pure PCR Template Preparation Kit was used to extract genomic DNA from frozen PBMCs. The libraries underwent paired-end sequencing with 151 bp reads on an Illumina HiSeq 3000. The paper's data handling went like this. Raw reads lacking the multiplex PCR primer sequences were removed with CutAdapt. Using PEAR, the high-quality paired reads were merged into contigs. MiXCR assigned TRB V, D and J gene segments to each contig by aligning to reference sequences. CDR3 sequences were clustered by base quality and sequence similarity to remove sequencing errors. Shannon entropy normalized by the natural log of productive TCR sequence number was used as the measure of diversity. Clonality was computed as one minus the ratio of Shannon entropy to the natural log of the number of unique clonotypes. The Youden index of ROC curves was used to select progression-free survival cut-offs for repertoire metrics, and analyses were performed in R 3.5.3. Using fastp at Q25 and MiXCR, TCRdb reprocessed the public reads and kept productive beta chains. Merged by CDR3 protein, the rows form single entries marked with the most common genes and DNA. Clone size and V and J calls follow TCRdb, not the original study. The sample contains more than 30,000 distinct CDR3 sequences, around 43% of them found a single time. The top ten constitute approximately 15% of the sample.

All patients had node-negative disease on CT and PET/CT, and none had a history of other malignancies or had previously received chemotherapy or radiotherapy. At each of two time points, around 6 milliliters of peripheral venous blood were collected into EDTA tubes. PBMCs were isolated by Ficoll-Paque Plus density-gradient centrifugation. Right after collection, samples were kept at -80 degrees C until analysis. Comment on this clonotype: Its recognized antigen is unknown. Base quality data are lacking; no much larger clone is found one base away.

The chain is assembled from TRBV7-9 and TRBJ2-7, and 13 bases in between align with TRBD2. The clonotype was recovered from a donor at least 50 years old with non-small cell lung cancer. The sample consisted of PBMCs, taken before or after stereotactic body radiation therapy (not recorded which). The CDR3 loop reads CASSPRLAGGLYEQYF. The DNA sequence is TGTGCCAGCAGCCCCAGACTAGCGGGAGGTCTTTACGAGCAGTACTTC.